The 8 T cell receptor beta chains below were found in one sample sequenced in a study of early T cells in non-severe SARS-CoV-2 infection listed by TCRdb under 2021. Library preparation employed 5' RACE. The instrument was a NextSeq 500. In-frame beta chains were kept once TCRdb had trimmed the public reads at Q25 with fastp and called clones with MiXCR. Duplicate CDR3 protein sequences are folded into a single record with the most common DNA and genes. This sample holds roughly 53,000 distinct CDR3 sequences; 8.7% were observed only once. The ten most abundant clones make up under 4.5% of the sample. The source was whole blood, collected at baseline. The source of these receptors is an adult who was a healthcare worker with PCR-confirmed SARS-CoV-2 infection or an uninfected control (not recorded which).

This clonotype was observed many times. This chain connects TRBV29-1 to TRBJ2-1; 7 bases agree with TRBD2. Per the germline V gene, CDR1 is SQVTM and CDR2 is ANQGSEA. This CDR3 contains 14 residues. Losses at the gene ends were 5 bases for V and 9 bases for J; bases not matched to a gene: 13. CDR3 sequence: CSVILAGEFFEQFF. The CDR3 DNA reads as TGCAGCGTTATTCTCGCGGGGGAATTCTTTGAGCAGTTCTTC.

This clonotype has more than one count but fewer than ten. The rearrangement joins TRBV9 to TRBJ2-1; no definite D call. CDR1 SGDLS and CDR2 YYNGEE come from the germline V gene. The germline V and J ends were trimmed by 0 bases and 0 bases, with 10 bases remaining between them. The CDR3 has 16 residues. CDR3 sequence reads: CASSVVGVSSYNEQFF. The CDR3 nucleotides are TGTGCCAGCAGCGTAGTTGGGGTTAGCTCCTACAATGAGCAGTTCTTC.

In its sample, this clonotype was seen many times. The chain is built from TRBV7-9 and TRBJ2-6; D tentatively fits TRBD1 or TRBD2 (5 bases each). V shed 5 bases and J shed 0 bases, with 14 bases lying between them. CDR1 is SEHNR, CDR2 FQNEAQ, per germline (reference sequence). The CDR3 runs 17 residues. The CDR3 bases are TGTGCCAGCAGCCACGGGACCGTCAGCTCTGGGGCCAACGTCCTGACTTTC. It is translated as CASSHGTVSSGANVLTF. The whole variable domain, filled in from reference TRBV7-9 and TRBJ2-6, reads DTGVSQNPRHKITKRGQNVTFRCDPISEHNRLYWYRQTLGQGPEFLTYFQNEAQLEKSRLLSDRFSAERPKGSFSTLEIQRTEQGDSAMYLCASSHGTVSSGANVLTFGAGSRLTVL.

This sequence joins TRBV6-6 and TRBJ2-7, with TRBD2 matching 10 bases. Germline assignment: CDR1 MNHNY and CDR2 SVGAGI (reference sequence). CDR3 length equals 16 residues. V gave up 6 bases and J gave up 3 bases; unmatched junction bases: 11. The CDR3 spells CASRDAGLAGVYEQYF. The CDR3 nucleotides are TGTGCCAGCAGAGACGCGGGGCTAGCGGGAGTCTACGAGCAGTACTTC.

Relative to its sample, this clonotype is medium-sized (0.01 to 0.1%). The rearrangement links TRBV9 to TRBJ2-7; 8 positions agree with TRBD1. The CDR3 contains 13 residues. The ends lost 4 bases at V and 4 bases at J; junction bases unmatched: 4. The germline V gene has CDR1 SGDLS and CDR2 YYNGEE. The CDR3 protein is CASSLDRGYEQYF. DNA for the CDR3: TGTGCCAGCAGCCTCGACAGGGGTTACGAGCAGTACTTC.

This rearrangement joins TRBV18 to TRBJ1-4, with TRBD1 identical over 7 bases. The CDR3 covers 13 residues. V lost 6 bases to trimming and J lost 11 bases; unmatched junction nucleotides: 9. Germline CDR1 and CDR2: KGHSH and LQKENI. The CDR3 sequence is CASSRGQEEKLFF. The CDR3 DNA reads as TGTGCCAGCTCCCGCGGACAGGAGGAGAAACTGTTTTTT.

The CDR3 protein is CASSEQGVALYNEQFF. CDR3 coding DNA: TGTGCCAGCAGTGAACAGGGGGTCGCCCTATACAATGAGCAGTTCTTC. The rearrangement links TRBV2 to TRBJ2-1; 7 nucleotides agree with TRBD1. Trimming removed 2 bases from V and 4 bases from J; junction bases left unmatched: 8. The CDR3 runs to 16 residues. Germline assignment: CDR1 SNHLY and CDR2 FYNNEI.

The sample holds a few counts of this clonotype. The chain carries TRBV7-6 and TRBJ1-4, with D maybe TRBD1 (6 bases). The CDR3 is 15 residues long. The V end lost 4 bases, the J end lost 5 bases, and 14 bases lay between the germline ends. Germline CDR1 SGHVS, CDR2 FNYEAQ. CDR3 in DNA: TGTGCCAGCAGCTCAAACGGACAGAGAAATGAAAAACTGTTTTTT. Amino acids: CASSSNGQRNEKLFF.